This T cell receptor (beta chain) was documented in a study of blood T cell repertoires in COVID-19. Study in general: PBMCs, B-cell-depleted T cells, or T cells were the source of the cDNA or gDNA that made up the material.

Followed longitudinally, the Seattle patients had been enrolled during active infection. How the authors handled the data: Nucleated cell counts were estimated from reference gene primer amplification. Here immunoSEQ multiplex PCR was the method, and the copy in TCRdb shows in-frame clones only, minus some. The DNA gave D and trimming, while V, J and clone size come from that table. The data contain some 62,000 clones, 80% to 90% of them singletons. Looked up from germline, CDR1 is SGDLS and CDR2 is YYNGEE. The CDR3 consists of 19 residues. Trimming at V came to 0 bases and at J to 6 bases, leaving 11 bases not matched to a gene.

This clonotype was obtained from an older woman with COVID-19, enrolled during active disease. The rearrangement links TRBV9 to TRBJ2-2, with 13 bases that match TRBD2. Specimen: peripheral blood. As DNA, the CDR3 is TGTGCCAGCAGCGTAGCCCCCGCTACCACTAGCGGGAGGGCCGGGGAGCTGTTTTTT. The encoded protein is CASSVAPATTSGRAGELFF.